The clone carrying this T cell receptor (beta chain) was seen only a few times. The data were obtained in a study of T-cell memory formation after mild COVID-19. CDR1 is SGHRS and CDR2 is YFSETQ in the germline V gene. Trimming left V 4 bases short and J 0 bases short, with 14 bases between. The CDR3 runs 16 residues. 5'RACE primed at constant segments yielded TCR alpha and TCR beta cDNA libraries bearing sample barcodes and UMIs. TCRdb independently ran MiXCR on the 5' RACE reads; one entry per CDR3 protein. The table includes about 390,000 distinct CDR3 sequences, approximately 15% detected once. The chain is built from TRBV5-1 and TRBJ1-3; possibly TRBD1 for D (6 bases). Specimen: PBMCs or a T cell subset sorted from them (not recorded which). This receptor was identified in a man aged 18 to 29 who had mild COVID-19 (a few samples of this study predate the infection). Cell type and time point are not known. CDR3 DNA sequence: TGCGCCAGCAGCGGGGACATTCCCGGCTCTGGAAACACCATATATTTT. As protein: CASSGDIPGSGNTIYF.